The present T cell receptor beta chain was sequenced within a study of T-cell reconstitution after alpha-beta-depleted transplantation in children. Study conclusions and caveats: Day-60 TCRbeta diversity that was high in some patients was derived from surviving recipient T cells and thymic progenitors. Reportedly, roughly two months post-transplant, alpha-beta T cells arose from several hundred expanded graft clones. One year post-transplant, T-cell counts and diversity were largely derived from T cells produced anew.

This clonotype has only a few counts. Its antigen is unidentified. Germline loops: CDR1 SGHKS, CDR2 YYEKEE (reference sequence). This CDR3 comprises 16 residues. V lost 0 bases and J 6 bases, leaving 16 bases between the germline ends. Unique molecular identifiers featured in how the TCRbeta library was prepared. TCRdb used MiXCR to reprocess the PCR reads, holding one entry per CDR3 protein. The sample lists over 450,000 distinct CDR3 sequences, about 10% occurring once. This TCR derives from a child aged 2-15 years with inherited bone marrow failure, due to receive a stem cell transplant. The chain has TRBV5-5 and TRBJ1-5; a weak D match, TRBD1 (5 bases). The sample consisted of PBMCs, taken before TCRalphabeta/CD19-depleted stem cell transplant. CDR3 coding DNA: TGTGCCAGCAGCTTGGATGACAGCCTGAGCGGTCAGCCCCAGCATTTT. Protein: CASSLDDSLSGQPQHF.